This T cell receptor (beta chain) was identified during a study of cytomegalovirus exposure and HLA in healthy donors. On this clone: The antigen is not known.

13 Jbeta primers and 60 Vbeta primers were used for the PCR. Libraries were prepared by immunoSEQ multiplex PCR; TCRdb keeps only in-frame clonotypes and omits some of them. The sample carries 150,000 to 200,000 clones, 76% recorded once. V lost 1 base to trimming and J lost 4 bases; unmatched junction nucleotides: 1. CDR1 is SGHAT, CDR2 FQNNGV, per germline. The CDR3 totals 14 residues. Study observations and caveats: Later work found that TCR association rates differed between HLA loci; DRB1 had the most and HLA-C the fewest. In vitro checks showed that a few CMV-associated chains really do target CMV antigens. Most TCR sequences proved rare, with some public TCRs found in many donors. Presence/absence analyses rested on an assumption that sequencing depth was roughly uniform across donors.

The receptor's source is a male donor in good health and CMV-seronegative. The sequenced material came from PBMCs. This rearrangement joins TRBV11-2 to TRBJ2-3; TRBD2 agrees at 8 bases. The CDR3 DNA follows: TGTGCCAGCAGCTTAGGGACTAGCTCAGATACGCAGTATTTT. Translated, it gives CASSLGTSSDTQYF. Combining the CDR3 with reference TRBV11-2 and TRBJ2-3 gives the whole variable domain EAGVAQSPRYKIIEKRQSVAFWCNPISGHATLYWYQQILGQGPKLLIQFQNNGVVDDSQLPKDRFSAERLKGVDSTLKIQPAKLEDSAVYLCASSLGTSSDTQYFGPGTRLTVL.